The source of this TCR beta chain is a study of T cell changes during pregnancy in multiple sclerosis. Only in-frame clones appear in the TCRdb table, and some are missing; sequencing was by immunoSEQ multiplex PCR. Found here are 50,000 to 70,000 clones, roughly 92% of them singletons; the top ten hold roughly 1.5%. Germline CDR1 reads MGHRA; CDR2 reads YSYEKL. J gave up 4 bases and V 1 base, and 6 bases lay outside the gene matches. The CDR3 has 16 residues. V and J are TRBV4-1 and TRBJ2-7, with TRBD2 identical over 11 bases. The receptor's source is a female donor with multiple sclerosis, enrolled in a pregnancy study. The material sequenced was peripheral blood, taken in the second trimester of pregnancy. This CDR3 reads CASSQALSGRAYEQYF. CDR3 coding DNA: TGCGCCAGCAGCCAAGCCCTTAGCGGGAGGGCGTACGAGCAGTACTTC.